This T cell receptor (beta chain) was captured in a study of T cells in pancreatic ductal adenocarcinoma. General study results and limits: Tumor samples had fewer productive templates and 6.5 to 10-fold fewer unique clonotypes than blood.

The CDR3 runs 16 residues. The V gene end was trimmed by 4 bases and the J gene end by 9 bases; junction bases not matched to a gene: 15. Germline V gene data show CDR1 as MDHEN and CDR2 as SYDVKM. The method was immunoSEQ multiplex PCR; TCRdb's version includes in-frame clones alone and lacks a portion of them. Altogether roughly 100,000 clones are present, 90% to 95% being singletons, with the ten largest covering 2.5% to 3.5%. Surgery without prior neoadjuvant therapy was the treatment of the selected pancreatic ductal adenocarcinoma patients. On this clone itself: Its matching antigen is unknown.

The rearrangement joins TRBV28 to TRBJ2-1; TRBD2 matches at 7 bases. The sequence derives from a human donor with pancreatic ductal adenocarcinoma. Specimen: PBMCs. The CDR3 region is CASSYPSASGGGEQFF. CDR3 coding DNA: TGTGCCAGCAGTTACCCATCGGCTAGCGGCGGTGGTGAGCAGTTCTTC.